Shown below are 24 T cell receptor beta chains from a single sample sequenced in a study of tumour-infiltrating T cells in Burkitt lymphoma. Clones were sequenced by immunoSEQ multiplex PCR, and TCRdb holds only the in-frame ones, with some missing. The sample records roughly 8,500 clones, approximately 60% being singletons. Specimen: tumor tissue. These receptors originate from a human donor with diffuse large B-cell lymphoma.

The gene calls are TRBV7-9 and TRBJ2-7; D may match TRBD1 or TRBD2 (6 bases each). The CDR3 consists of 15 residues. V lost 4 bases and J lost 0, with 13 bases in between. The V gene's germline CDR1 is SEHNR and CDR2 FQNEAQ (reference sequence). This CDR3 is CASSSRGGSSYEQYF. CDR3 nucleotides: TGTGCCAGCAGCTCACGAGGGGGGAGCTCCTACGAGCAGTACTTC.

This clone turned up a few times. The CDR3 DNA reads as TGTGCCTGGAGTTCGGGCACAGATACGCAGTATTTT. This translates into CAWSSGTDTQYF. This chain connects TRBV30 to TRBJ2-3; D ambiguous. CDR1 GTSNPN and CDR2 SVGIG come from the germline V gene (reference sequence). Trimming cost V 2 bases and J 1 base, with 4 bases left between them. CDR3 length: 12 amino acids.

V usage is TRBV28 and J usage is TRBJ1-2, with a possible D match to TRBD1 (5 bases). The CDR3 covers 13 residues. V lost 3 bases, J lost 7 bases, and 12 bases lay in between. Per germline, CDR1 MDHEN and CDR2 SYDVKM. The CDR3: CASSFGQGSGYTF. The CDR3 nucleotides read TGTGCCAGCAGTTTTGGTCAGGGATCTGGCTACACCTTC.

CDR3 sequence (DNA): TGTGCCAGCTCCTATCGACAGGGCGGTCCGTACGAGCAGTACTTC. Residues: CASSYRQGGPYEQYF. This chain connects TRBV27 to TRBJ2-7; 7 bases fit TRBD1. V lost 8 bases and J lost 4; bases outside the gene matches: 14. The CDR3 totals 15 residues. The V gene's germline CDR1 is MNHEY and CDR2 SMNVEV (reference sequence).

CDR3 sequence reads: CASSVAASGWAGELFF. The DNA of the CDR3 is TGTGCCAGCAGCGTAGCGGCGTCAGGGTGGGCCGGGGAGCTGTTTTTT. This sequence joins TRBV9 and TRBJ2-2, with D tentatively TRBD1 (5 bases). Trimming took off 0 bases at V and 6 bases at J, with 15 bases between the two ends. The CDR3 has 16 amino acids. In germline, CDR1 is SGDLS, CDR2 YYNGEE. Variable domain in full (rest from reference TRBV9 and TRBJ2-2): DSGVTQTPKHLITATGQRVTLRCSPRSGDLSVYWYQQSLDQGLQFLIQYYNGEERAKGNILERFSAQQFPDLHSELNLSSLELGDSALYFCASSVAASGWAGELFFGEGSRLTVL.

The chain couples TRBV28 to TRBJ1-6, with D possibly being TRBD1 (5 bases). This CDR3 comprises 16 residues. Germline lookup yields CDR1 MDHEN and CDR2 SYDVKM. V lost 4 bases and J 2 bases, leaving 12 bases between the germline ends. CDR3 sequence: CASSSIGTPYNSPLHF. The CDR3 nucleotides read TGTGCCAGCAGTTCCATCGGGACGCCCTATAATTCACCCCTCCACTTT. Full variable domain (outside the CDR3, taken from reference TRBV28 and TRBJ1-6): DVKVTQSSRYLVKRTGEKVFLECVQDMDHENMFWYRQDPGLGLRLIYFSYDVKMKEKGDIPEGYSVSREKKERFSLILESASTNQTSMYLCASSSIGTPYNSPLHFGNGTRLTVT.

This clone has more than one count but fewer than ten. The chain combines TRBV5-4 with TRBJ2-7, with TRBD1 matching 10 bases. Per germline, CDR1 SGHNT and CDR2 YYREEE (reference sequence). The CDR3 has 13 amino acids. Trimming cost V 3 bases and J 5 bases; bases outside gene matches: 2. The CDR3 region is CASSWDRGHEQYF. As DNA, the CDR3 is TGTGCCAGCAGCTGGGACAGGGGCCACGAGCAGTACTTC.

The rearrangement joins TRBV4-1 to TRBJ2-2, with a tentative D call TRBD1 (5 bases). Trimming left V 3 bases short and J 4 bases short, with 12 bases between. The CDR3 consists of 15 residues. The germline V gene has CDR1 MGHRA and CDR2 YSYEKL. The CDR3 loop is CASSHGASRTGELFF. The CDR3 nucleotides are TGCGCCAGCAGCCATGGGGCCTCCCGCACCGGGGAGCTGTTTTTT.

The gene calls are TRBV13 and TRBJ2-5, with unresolved D. The end of the DNA fits TRBJ2-7 better, so the J call may be wrong. The germline V gene has CDR1 PRHDT and CDR2 FYEKMQ (reference sequence). The length of the CDR3 is 14 residues. Here the CDR3 reads CASSSGVRSYEQYF. As DNA, the CDR3 is TGTGCCAGCAGCTCCGGAGTCAGGTCCTACGAGCAGTACTTC.

The chain has TRBV5-4 and TRBJ1-6; 9 nucleotides align to TRBD1. Germline CDR1 is SGHNT and CDR2 is YYREEE (reference sequence). The CDR3 is 16 residues long. V dropped 4 bases and J dropped 8; count of bases not matched to a gene: 10. CDR3 sequence: CASSTIGQGKDSPLHF. CDR3 nucleotides: TGTGCCAGCAGCACGATTGGACAGGGGAAAGATTCACCCCTCCACTTT.

This rearrangement joins TRBV7-9 to TRBJ1-5; 7 bases line up with TRBD1. J gave up 7 bases and V 5 bases, and 8 bases lay outside the gene matches. This CDR3 is built from 14 residues. Per the germline V gene, CDR1 is SEHNR and CDR2 is FQNEAQ (reference sequence). In DNA form, the CDR3 reads TGTGCCAGCAGCCAACAGGGGTCCGGACAGCCCCAGCATTTT. This codes for CASSQQGSGQPQHF.

This chain joins TRBV18 and TRBJ1-5, with D perhaps TRBD1 (6 bases). The CDR3 totals 18 residues. Germline V gives CDR1 KGHSH, CDR2 LQKENI. Deletions cut 3 bases from V and 2 bases from J, with 20 bases between. CDR3 sequence: CASSPGINREVGNQPQHF. As DNA, the CDR3 is TGTGCCAGCTCACCGGGGATTAACAGGGAGGTGGGCAATCAGCCCCAGCATTTT.

The CDR3 DNA follows: TGTGCCAGCAGCTTTAGTAGCAGAAAAAACACTGAAGCTTTCTTT. Translation gives CASSFSSRKNTEAFF. J is TRBJ1-1 and V is TRBV7-8, with unresolved D. This CDR3 region has 15 residues. Per the germline V gene, CDR1 is SGHVS and CDR2 is FQNEAQ. V lost 3 bases and J lost 2, with 13 bases in between.

Only a few counts were recorded for this clone. The CDR3 loop reads CASSEWEGLVEQFF. The DNA of the CDR3 is TGTGCCAGCAGTGAATGGGAGGGGCTGGTTGAGCAGTTCTTC. J is TRBJ2-1 and V is TRBV6-1, with 7 bases lining up with TRBD2. CDR3 size: 14 residues. V dropped 2 bases and J dropped 9; count of bases not matched to a gene: 7. Germline-derived CDR1 and CDR2 are MNHNS and SASEGT.

The chain combines TRBV29-1 with TRBJ1-1; no clear D gene. The CDR3 runs 11 residues. CDR1 is SQVTM, CDR2 ANQGSEA, per germline. V was clipped by 6 bases and J by 7 bases, with 12 bases between them. The CDR3 spells CSVRSWDEAFF. CDR3 sequence (DNA): TGCAGCGTACGGTCGTGGGATGAAGCTTTCTTT.

This clone has a single count. This chain joins TRBV5-1 and TRBJ2-7; no definite D call. Trimming removed 1 base at V and 6 bases at J, with 8 bases between. The CDR3 runs to 12 residues. Germline V gene lookup returns CDR1 SGHRS and CDR2 YFSETQ. CDR3 sequence: CASSLTGPEQYF. CDR3 DNA: TGCGCCAGCAGCTTGACCGGGCCCGAGCAGTACTTC. Complete variable domain (other parts from reference TRBV5-1 and TRBJ2-7): KAGVTQTPRYLIKTRGQQVTLSCSPISGHRSVSWYQQTPGQGLQFLFEYFSETQRNKGNFPGRFSGRQFSNSRSEMNVSTLELGDSALYLCASSLTGPEQYFGPGTRLTVT.

The J gene is TRBJ1-5, the V gene TRBV5-6; D possibly corresponds to TRBD1 (5 bases). Trimming took 0 bases from V and 6 from J, leaving 16 bases between them. CDR3 length: 16 amino acids. In germline, CDR1 is SGHDT, CDR2 YYEEEE. CDR3 protein: CASSLGSGAERQPQHF. In DNA, the CDR3 is TGTGCCAGCAGCTTGGGGTCTGGGGCCGAACGTCAGCCCCAGCATTTT.

This chain links TRBV29-1 with TRBJ1-2; TRBD1 might be the D (5 bases). CDR1 is SQVTM, CDR2 ANQGSEA, per germline. This CDR3 is 12 amino acids long. Trimming took 4 bases from V and 2 from J, leaving 8 bases between them. CDR3 in DNA: TGCAGCGTTGTCTGGGGGAACTATGGCTACACCTTC. As protein: CSVVWGNYGYTF.

The chain is built from TRBV6-6 and TRBJ1-2; no definite D call. V lost 0 bases and J lost 4, with 6 bases in between. The CDR3 is made up of 13 amino acids. Germline V CDR1 and CDR2: MNHNY, SVGAGI (reference sequence). CDR3 sequence reads: CASSYSPIYGYTF. CDR3 in DNA: TGTGCCAGCAGTTACTCCCCTATCTATGGCTACACCTTC.

The chain has TRBV7-9 and TRBJ1-2, with D maybe TRBD1 (5 bases). The CDR3 is made up of 14 amino acids. Germline-derived CDR1 and CDR2 are SEHNR and FQNEAQ (reference sequence). The V end lost 2 bases, the J end lost 4 bases, and 11 bases lay between the germline ends. The CDR3 DNA reads TGTGCCAGCAGCTTAACCGGGGCGAGCTATGGCTACACCTTC. It yields the protein CASSLTGASYGYTF.

In its sample, this clone was seen a few times. The V gene is TRBV4-1, the J gene TRBJ2-2; a weak D match, TRBD2 (5 bases). From germline, CDR1 is MGHRA and CDR2 YSYEKL. The CDR3 extends over 16 amino acids. The V gene lost 4 bases and the J gene lost 1 base, with 13 bases spanning the gap. CDR3 in amino acids: CASSPHPGGNTGELFF. The DNA of the CDR3 is TGCGCCAGCAGCCCCCACCCCGGAGGGAACACCGGGGAGCTGTTTTTT.

The CDR3 here is CASTSSGGQVNTEAFF. CDR3 DNA: TGCGCCAGCACCTCCTCCGGAGGACAGGTGAACACTGAAGCTTTCTTT. The J gene is TRBJ1-1, the V gene TRBV5-1, with 7 nucleotides matching TRBD1. V gave up 6 bases and J gave up 0 bases; unmatched junction bases: 11. The CDR3 is 16 amino acids. CDR1 SGHRS and CDR2 YFSETQ come from the germline V gene.

V usage is TRBV4-1 and J usage is TRBJ1-5; D is possibly TRBD1 (5 bases). V lost 4 bases and J 9 bases, leaving 13 bases between the germline ends. The germline gives CDR1 MGHRA, CDR2 YSYEKL. The CDR3 is made up of 13 amino acids. CDR3 coding DNA: TGCGCCAGCAGCCTCCAGGGAGGTGGGCCCCAGCATTTT. Its protein product is CASSLQGGGPQHF.

This clone was counted only a few times. The chain recombines TRBV5-5 with TRBJ1-5; D is possibly TRBD1 (5 bases). The germline V gene encodes CDR1 SGHKS and CDR2 YYEKEE (reference sequence). V was clipped by 3 bases and J by 4 bases, with 11 bases between them. The CDR3 covers 14 residues. CDR3 DNA: TGTGCCAGCAGCTACCTCAACAGGAATCAGCCCCAGCATTTT. Its protein is CASSYLNRNQPQHF. The full variable domain, its missing parts supplied by reference TRBV5-5 and TRBJ1-5, is DAGVTQSPTHLIKTRGQQVTLRCSPISGHKSVSWYQQVLGQGPQFIFQYYEKEERGRGNFPDRFSARQFPNYSSELNVNALLLGDSALYLCASSYLNRNQPQHFGDGTRLSIL.